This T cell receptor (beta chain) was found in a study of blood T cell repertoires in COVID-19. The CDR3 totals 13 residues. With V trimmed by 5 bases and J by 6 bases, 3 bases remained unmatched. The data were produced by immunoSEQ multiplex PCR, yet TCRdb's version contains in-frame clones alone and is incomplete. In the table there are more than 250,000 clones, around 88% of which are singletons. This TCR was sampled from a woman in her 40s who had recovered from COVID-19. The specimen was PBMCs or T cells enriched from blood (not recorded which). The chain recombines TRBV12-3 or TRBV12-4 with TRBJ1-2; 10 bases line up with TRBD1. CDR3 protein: CASSRDRGNGYTF. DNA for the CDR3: TGTGCCAGCAGTAGGGACAGGGGAAATGGCTACACCTTC.